This TCR beta chain was identified during a study of OX40 agonist ivuxolimab in advanced cancers. Study information: Checkpoint inhibitors had been given previously to over 30% of patients.

With regard to this clone: The antigen is unknown.

Study conclusions and caveats: In the expanded peripheral T cells, antigen specificity was never determined. Partly responding patients at 0.1-3.0 mg/kg showed some of the smallest clonal expansion.

Profiled with immunoSEQ multiplex PCR; TCRdb holds only in-frame clones, not every one. The sample has about 26,000 clones, 83% seen once. Here the sequenced sample was CD4+ or CD8+ T cells sorted from blood, taken in a trial of the OX40 agonist ivuxolimab. The sequence came from an adult with an advanced solid tumor such as melanoma, head and neck, liver or kidney cancer.

The CDR3 protein is CASSPNTDTQYF. The DNA for the CDR3 is TGTGCCAGCTCACCAAACACAGATACGCAGTATTTT. The chain combines TRBV18 with TRBJ2-3; D is ambiguous. Germline CDR1 is KGHSH and CDR2 is LQKENI. Deletions cut 2 bases from V and 2 bases from J, with 2 bases between. There are 12 residues in the CDR3.